This TCR beta chain was identified during a study of T-cell memory formation after mild COVID-19. Study findings and constraints: Clones that contracted clustered mainly in CM and EM if CD4+ and in EMRA if CD8+.

Ten or more counts support this clonotype. The antigen is undetermined. Looked up from germline, CDR1 is SGHRS and CDR2 is YFSETQ. V lost 4 bases, J lost 0 bases, and 2 bases lay in between. This CDR3 region has 13 residues. A single record per CDR3 protein comes from TCRdb applying MiXCR to the 5' RACE reads. This table has some 30,000 distinct CDR3 sequences, around 7% appearing once. Sequenced input: PBMCs or a T cell subset sorted from them (not recorded which). V and J are TRBV5-1 and TRBJ2-6; unclear D gene. The sequence was collected from an adult woman who had mild COVID-19 (a few samples of this study predate the infection). Cell type and time point are not known. The DNA for the CDR3 is TGCGCCAGCAGCGTCTCTGGGGCCAACGTCCTGACTTTC. Translation: CASSVSGANVLTF.